Listed below are T cell receptor beta chains from one sample, sequenced in a study of early T cells in non-severe SARS-CoV-2 infection. In TCRdb, the 5' RACE reads were re-called with MiXCR into one record per CDR3 protein. The table shows nearly 80,000 distinct CDR3 sequences, with roughly 13% occurring only once. Sequenced material: whole blood. These receptors came from an adult who was a healthcare worker with PCR-confirmed SARS-CoV-2 infection or an uninfected control (not recorded which). Each CDR3 is given with its conserved first and last residue. A D gene is named only where the DNA matches it firmly. Rows give clone size only sometimes, using once, few, many, or a class for an expanded clone.

d_call	j_call	clone_size	v_call	cdr3_nt	cdr3_aa
TRBD1	TRBJ1-5	many	TRBV6-2/TRBV6-3	TGTGCCAGCAGTTACATCTTGTTCGGGACAGGGGATAATCAGCCCCAGCATTTT	CASSYILFGTGDNQPQHF
-	TRBJ2-6	many	TRBV2	TGTGCCACCAAACTGGCGACCGGGGCCAACGTCCTGACTTTC	CATKLATGANVLTF
-	TRBJ1-4	many	TRBV29-1	TGCAGCGTGCTAACAGGGTCTAATGAAAAACTGTTTTTT	CSVLTGSNEKLFF
-	TRBJ1-3	many	TRBV9	TGTGCCAGCAGCCAGTGGCAGGGTCCAGGAAACACCATATATTTT	CASSQWQGPGNTIYF
TRBD2	TRBJ2-1	many	TRBV20-1	TGCAGTGCTAGGACTAGCGGGAGGGTTTCCTACAATGAGCAGTTCTTC	CSARTSGRVSYNEQFF
TRBD1	TRBJ2-7	many	TRBV7-2	TGTGCCAGCAGCCCCGGACAGGGGAGAGTCGAGCAGTACTTC	CASSPGQGRVEQYF
-	TRBJ2-1	many	TRBV6-1	TGTGCCAGCAGTGAAGGAGGGGGAATCCCCAATGAGCAGTTCTTC	CASSEGGGIPNEQFF
-	TRBJ2-3	many	TRBV27	TGTGCCAGCACCCGAGGCGGCACAGATACGCAGTATTTT	CASTRGGTDTQYF
TRBD1	TRBJ1-1	many	TRBV12-3/TRBV12-4	TGTGCCAGCAGGACAGGGGGCGGAATGAACACTGAAGCTTTCTTT	CASRTGGGMNTEAFF
TRBD1	TRBJ1-6	many	TRBV20-1	TGCAGTGCCAGAAACGGGGAACAGGGGGCGTTCGGATCACCCCTCCACTTT	CSARNGEQGAFGSPLHF
TRBD2	TRBJ2-4	few	TRBV28	TGTGCCAGCAGTCCACTAGCGGGAGCCAAAAACATTCAGTACTTC	CASSPLAGAKNIQYF
-	TRBJ1-1	-	TRBV6-6	TGTGCCAGCAGAGGGGACGCAATGAACACTGAAGCTTTCTTT	CASRGDAMNTEAFF
TRBD2	TRBJ2-7	-	TRBV20-1	TGCAGTGCTAGCACCGGGACTAGCGCGTACGAGCAGTACTTC	CSASTGTSAYEQYF
-	TRBJ2-3	many	TRBV7-2	TGTGCCAGCGGAAGCCTCAGCACAGATACGCAGTATTTT	CASGSLSTDTQYF
-	TRBJ2-7	many	TRBV21-1	TGTGCCAGCAGCCCTAGAAGGGACAGGGTCTTCGAGCAGTACTTC	CASSPRRDRVFEQYF
TRBD2	TRBJ2-2	many	TRBV5-1	TGCGCCAGCAGCTTGGTTGCTAGCGGGAGATTTAACACCGGGGAGCTGTTTTTT	CASSLVASGRFNTGELFF
TRBD2	TRBJ2-1	many	TRBV6-1	TGTGCCAGCAGACGAGGGCTAGCGGGAGAATCCCATGAGCAGTTCTTC	CASRRGLAGESHEQFF
-	TRBJ1-1	many	TRBV29-1	TGCAGCGTTGATGACAGAGACACTGAAGCTTTCTTT	CSVDDRDTEAFF
-	TRBJ2-7	-	TRBV6-5	TGTGCCAGCAGTTACGGAGGACAGAAAGGTCCTGACGAGCAGTACTTC	CASSYGGQKGPDEQYF
-	TRBJ1-2	-	TRBV12-3/TRBV12-4	TGTGCCAGCAGCCCCACAAGGAGCTATGGCTACACCTTC	CASSPTRSYGYTF
-	TRBJ1-4	-	TRBV4-2	TGTGCCAGCAGCCAAGATTACGGGACCACTAATGAAAAACTGTTTTTT	CASSQDYGTTNEKLFF
-	TRBJ2-3	-	TRBV14	TGTGCCAGCAGCCCGCCACAGGCTACGAGGACAGATACGCAGTATTTT	CASSPPQATRTDTQYF
-	TRBJ1-6	-	TRBV28	TGTGCCAGCAGACCCTGGGGAGAGGGGGGAGCGTCACCCCTCCACTTT	CASRPWGEGGASPLHF
-	TRBJ1-5	-	TRBV19	TGTGCCAGTAGCGCCGGGGGACTGTGGCAGCCCCAGCATTTT	CASSAGGLWQPQHF
-	TRBJ2-1	-	TRBV28	TGTGCCAGCAGTTTGTTCGCGAAGAGCGATGAGCAGTTCTTC	CASSLFAKSDEQFF
-	TRBJ1-2	many	TRBV6-2/TRBV6-3	TGTGCCAGCAGTTATCTTTGGACAGCATCCGGGAGAAACTATGGCTACACCTTC	CASSYLWTASGRNYGYTF
TRBD1	TRBJ1-4	-	TRBV7-9	TGTGCCAGCAGCCCTGGACAGGGAGCAACTAATGAAAAACTGTTTTTT	CASSPGQGATNEKLFF
-	TRBJ2-7	-	TRBV6-5	TGTGCCAGCAGTTACTCAAGTAGTCTTTGGGACGAGCAGTACTTC	CASSYSSSLWDEQYF
-	TRBJ2-7	many	TRBV10-2	TGCGCCAGCAGTGGGCAGAGCTACGAGCAGTACTTC	CASSGQSYEQYF
-	TRBJ2-5	many	TRBV3-1	TGTGCCAGCAGCCAAGAGGGCGGGCGGAGGGTGGTTCAAGAGACCCAGTACTTC	CASSQEGGRRVVQETQYF
TRBD1	TRBJ2-3	-	TRBV7-9	TGTGCCAGCAGCAATCAACAGGGGGCAGATACGCAGTATTTT	CASSNQQGADTQYF
TRBD2	TRBJ2-3	many	TRBV27	TGTGCCAGCAGCGCAACTAGCGCCCCGAGCTCGGATACGCAGTATTTT	CASSATSAPSSDTQYF
-	TRBJ2-7	few	TRBV29-1	TGCAGCGTTGAAGTACAGCTATTCCCCTACGAGCAGTACTTC	CSVEVQLFPYEQYF
-	TRBJ2-3	-	TRBV7-2	TGTGCCAGCAGCCTTGTCCGCTCCTCAGATACGCAGTATTTT	CASSLVRSSDTQYF
-	TRBJ1-2	few	TRBV6-2/TRBV6-3	TGTGCCAGCAGTTACGACACATTGCCTGGCTACACCTTC	CASSYDTLPGYTF
TRBD1	TRBJ1-1	many	TRBV7-6	TGTGCCAGCAGCTTAGACAGGGGGGCAGCTGAAGCTTTCTTT	CASSLDRGAAEAFF
-	TRBJ1-1	-	TRBV29-1	TGCAGCGTTGAAGATGAAGGGACTGAAGCTTTCTTT	CSVEDEGTEAFF
TRBD1	TRBJ1-2	many	TRBV13	TGTGCCAGCAGCCCCCCCGGGACAGCTTCTGGCTACACCTTC	CASSPPGTASGYTF
-	TRBJ1-2	-	TRBV6-2/TRBV6-3	TGTGCCAGCAGTTACGACGCCACTAGGACCTTC	CASSYDATRTF
-	TRBJ1-1	many	TRBV29-1	TGCAGCGTTGTAACAGGGATGAACACTGAAGCTTTCTTT	CSVVTGMNTEAFF
-	TRBJ2-5	many	TRBV7-9	TGTGCCAGCAGCCCCGGACACTCCCAAGAGACCCAGTACTTC	CASSPGHSQETQYF
TRBD1	TRBJ1-1	once	TRBV27	TGTGCCAGCAGTCCCAAGTGGGACAGGGTGCCTGAAGCTTTCTTT	CASSPKWDRVPEAFF
TRBD2	TRBJ2-7	-	TRBV6-2/TRBV6-3	TGTGCCAGCAGTTATTTAGGACTAGCTGGCTACGAGCAGTACTTC	CASSYLGLAGYEQYF
TRBD1	TRBJ2-5	many	TRBV20-1	TGCAGTGTTTACCGGGACAGCAAAGAGACCCAGTACTTC	CSVYRDSKETQYF
TRBD2	TRBJ2-5	many	TRBV7-9	TGTGCCAGCAGCCCCGGGACTATCTACGGGGAGACCCAGTACTTC	CASSPGTIYGETQYF
-	TRBJ1-1	many	TRBV12-2	TGTGCAAGTCGCTTAACGGGAACTGAAGCTTTCTTT	CASRLTGTEAFF
-	TRBJ2-6	many	TRBV5-1	TGCGCCAGCTCGGACTCGGGAGGGGCCAACGTCCTGACTTTC	CASSDSGGANVLTF
TRBD1	TRBJ2-7	many	TRBV27	TGTGCCAGCACTCTACGGACAGGGGGAGGATACGAGCAGTACTTC	CASTLRTGGGYEQYF
TRBD2	TRBJ2-7	-	TRBV4-3	TGCGCCAGCAGCCCCGGACTAGCGGGAGGGAACTACGAGCAGTACTTC	CASSPGLAGGNYEQYF
-	TRBJ1-5	-	TRBV18	TGTGCCAGCTCAGAGCAGGTCCACGAGCCCCAGCATTTT	CASSEQVHEPQHF
TRBD1	TRBJ1-1	few	TRBV28	TGTGCCAGCAGTTTAGAGGGGGCCAGGGAAGCTTTCTTT	CASSLEGAREAFF
-	TRBJ1-1	few	TRBV12-3/TRBV12-4	TGTGCCAGCAGCCGACAGGTCGACACTGAAGCTTTCTTT	CASSRQVDTEAFF
-	TRBJ1-1	-	TRBV20-1	TGCAGTGCTCTCCAGGGGATTGACGCTGAAGCTTTCTTT	CSALQGIDAEAFF
-	TRBJ1-4	few	TRBV11-2	TGTGCCAGCAGCTTAGATGGACAGAGAAATGAAAAACTGTTTTTT	CASSLDGQRNEKLFF
-	TRBJ1-2	-	TRBV7-9	TGTGCCAGCAGCTACTTCGGGGGCGAGGTCTATGGCTACACCTTC	CASSYFGGEVYGYTF